This TCR beta chain appears in the sequencing data of a study of chemoradiotherapy in HPV16-positive cancers (dated by TCRdb to between 2022 and 2023). Regarding the research as a whole: Functional T-cell assays on cells from a couple of HPV16-positive patients defined candidate HPV-specific T-cell clones and common TCR motifs. The study asked whether T-cell immunity to the HPV oncoproteins E6 and E7 changes during chemoradiotherapy and whether this immunity affects survival. The candidate HPV-specific TCRs and motifs were subsequently tracked in TCR repertoires obtained from approximately 91 patients with HPV-related cancers.

What the authors observed across the whole study: The survival association was reported for HPV16-positive patients, and the functional definition of HPV-specific T cells was derived from only two HPV16-positive patients. Expansion of candidate HPV-specific clones and E7-related TCR motifs was observed in the tumor microenvironment during treatment, whereas no such expansion was observed for non-HPV-specific T cells. In HPV16-positive patients, expansion of HPV-responsive T cells during chemoradiotherapy was found to be associated with improved recurrence-free survival.

From its cysteine to its phenylalanine, the CDR3 spans 16 amino acids. Left in the record is the CDR3 DNA by itself, 48 bases read in frame from the first base. At the junction V is shortened by 3 bases and J by 1 base, with 17 bases in between. The germline V gene provides CDR1 SGHRS and CDR2 YFSETQ. Repertoires were sampled multiple times during chemoradiotherapy, which allowed clonal expansion in the tumor microenvironment to be followed. This clone was recorded only once. What this receptor recognizes is not known. No per-base quality is available; no much larger clone lies one base away. Preparation of the library involved the immunoSEQ multiplex PCR assay. In its TCRdb copy, this immuneACCESS table keeps in-frame sequences only and misses some clones. Where compared with another copy, unresolved V genes explain less than half of these, and the others have no known cause. The sample table shows fewer than 25,000 clones, and around 78% are seen once. The top ten clonotypes cover around 2.5% of the sample.

Recombination joined TRBV5-1 with TRBJ2-7; TRBD2 is perhaps the D gene, given 6 matching bases. This clonotype was sampled from a human donor with HPV-associated anogenital cancer. The sample was taken from a patient who underwent chemoradiotherapy. The DNA sequence follows: TGCGCCAGCAGCTCCATGGGAGGTGCCCGATCCTACGAGCAGTACTTC. Translated, this is CASSSMGGARSYEQYF.